This T cell receptor beta chain was found in a study of cytomegalovirus exposure and HLA in healthy donors. Study overall: The roughly 120 validation repertoires were reported in a later analysis to have been generated on the same platform as the 500 to 700 first-cohort repertoires. Study-wide findings and caveats: Listed as cytomegalovirus-associated were over 150 TCR beta chains. A classifier reportedly called cytomegalovirus status with high sensitivity and specificity. Most TCR sequences showed up rarely, but some public TCRs showed up in many donors.

The protocol was immunoSEQ multiplex PCR, while the TCRdb copy is restricted to in-frame clones and leaves out a portion. The table lists some 150,000 clones, around 86% of them singletons. On this clone itself: Its antigen is not known.

This CDR3 contains 17 residues. CDR1 and CDR2 from the germline V gene are SGHTA and FQGNSA. Unmatched junction bases numbered 11, after V lost 5 bases and J lost 4 bases. The receptor was derived from a man in his late teens or twenties in good health and CMV-seropositive. The chain is built from TRBV7-2 and TRBJ2-2; TRBD2 agrees at 9 bases. The sequencing input was PBMCs. In nucleotides, the CDR3 is TGTGCCAGCAGCCCGACCCGGGGGGGACTAGCCACCGGGGAGCTGTTTTTT. This gives the protein CASSPTRGGLATGELFF.